The 32 T cell receptor beta chains below all came from one sample that was sequenced in a study of blood T cells in healthy people across ages. Primers used in a second PCR of roughly 6 to 11 cycles were a sample-barcoded 5' primer and a J-beta primer mix. TCRdb independently ran MiXCR on the 5' RACE reads; one entry per CDR3 protein. The sample carries fewer than 750,000 distinct CDR3 sequences, roughly 43% recorded once. Input material: blood. The receptors come from a man at least 80 years old in good health.

This CDR3 reads CSVGNRGHEQYF. The CDR3, as DNA: TGCAGCGTTGGGAACAGGGGTCACGAGCAGTACTTC. This chain links TRBV29-1 with TRBJ2-7; 7 bases align to TRBD1. CDR3 length: 12 amino acids. Per germline, CDR1 SQVTM and CDR2 ANQGSEA. V lost 4 bases, J lost 5 bases, and 5 bases stayed unmatched.

V usage is TRBV20-1 and J usage is TRBJ2-1; 11 nucleotides line up with TRBD2. CDR3 size: 15 residues. Germline V gene data show CDR1 as DFQATT and CDR2 as SNEGSKA (reference sequence). Unmatched junction bases numbered 3, after V lost 3 bases and J lost 2 bases. CDR3 loop: CSASKGLAAYNEQFF. As DNA, the CDR3 is TGCAGTGCTAGCAAGGGACTAGCGGCCTACAATGAGCAGTTCTTC.

This clonotype was detected a few times. J is TRBJ2-2 and V is TRBV6-2 or TRBV6-3, with a tentative D call TRBD1 (6 bases). This CDR3 region has 15 residues. V was cut by 5 bases and J by 0 bases, with 10 bases left in between. The germline gives CDR1 MNHEY, CDR2 SVGEGT. The chain's CDR3 is CASSPGTPNTGELFF. The CDR3 DNA sequence: TGTGCCAGCAGTCCCGGGACACCGAACACCGGGGAGCTGTTTTTT.

This clonotype was counted a few times. The chain carries TRBV6-5 and TRBJ1-3; unclear D gene. Trimming took 0 bases from V and 2 from J, leaving 11 bases between them. Germline loops: CDR1 MNHEY, CDR2 SVGAGI. The CDR3 loop spans 16 amino acids. The CDR3 region is CASSYSIRRAGNTIYF. The CDR3 coding sequence is TGTGCCAGCAGTTACTCGATACGCAGAGCTGGAAACACCATATATTTT.

The CDR3 nucleotides read TGTGCCAGCAGCTCCTTTAACGATGAGCAGTTCTTC. Its translation is CASSSFNDEQFF. The V call is TRBV6-5, the J call TRBJ2-1; D remains ambiguous. Germline lookup yields CDR1 MNHEY and CDR2 SVGAGI. With 6 bases removed from V and 8 bases from J, the gap between germline ends came to 11 bases. The CDR3 is 12 amino acids.

J is TRBJ2-1 and V is TRBV5-1; 8 positions agree with TRBD2. The V gene end was trimmed by 2 bases and the J gene end by 9 bases; junction bases not matched to a gene: 7. Germline assignment: CDR1 SGHRS and CDR2 YFSETQ. This CDR3 has 14 amino acids. CDR3 sequence reads: CASSLQEREGEQFF. CDR3 nucleotide sequence: TGCGCCAGCAGCTTACAAGAACGGGAGGGTGAGCAGTTCTTC.

The CDR3 spells CASNDSRDEQYF. The CDR3, as DNA: TGCGCCAGCAACGACAGCAGGGATGAGCAGTACTTC. V and J are TRBV5-1 and TRBJ2-7; tentative D call: TRBD1 (5 bases). V lost 6 bases and J 7 bases, leaving 14 bases between the germline ends. Germline CDR1 SGHRS, CDR2 YFSETQ. This CDR3 comprises 12 residues.

The chain combines TRBV7-3 with TRBJ2-1, with TRBD2 matching 9 bases. V lost 5 bases, J lost 4 bases, and 9 bases stayed unmatched. Germline assignment: CDR1 SGHTA and CDR2 FQGTGA. The CDR3 contains 16 residues. The CDR3 nucleotides read TGTGCCAGCAGCCCACAGCCTAGCGGGGCTTACAATGAGCAGTTCTTC. This codes for CASSPQPSGAYNEQFF.

The table lists this clonotype with a few counts. The rearrangement links TRBV12-3 or TRBV12-4 to TRBJ2-1; no definite D call. The length of the CDR3 is 14 residues. V lost 7 bases, J lost 0 bases, and 10 bases lay in between. The CDR3 region has the DNA TGTGCCAGCAAAGGCGGCATCTCCTACAATGAGCAGTTCTTC. It specifies CASKGGISYNEQFF.

The rearrangement uses TRBV5-1 and TRBJ2-1; TRBD1 might be the D (6 bases). Per germline, CDR1 SGHRS and CDR2 YFSETQ. V lost 3 bases to trimming and J lost 8 bases, with 15 bases between them. This CDR3 comprises 14 residues. The CDR3, as DNA: TGCGCCAGCAGCTCGGCAGGGGTTCGGTATGAGCAGTTCTTC. This sequence encodes CASSSAGVRYEQFF. Full variable domain (rest looked up from reference TRBV5-1 and TRBJ2-1): KAGVTQTPRYLIKTRGQQVTLSCSPISGHRSVSWYQQTPGQGLQFLFEYFSETQRNKGNFPGRFSGRQFSNSRSEMNVSTLELGDSALYLCASSSAGVRYEQFFGPGTRLTVL.

The chain uses TRBV4-3 and TRBJ2-1; TRBD2 matches 8 bases. This CDR3 has 17 residues. Germline V lookup: CDR1 LGHNA, CDR2 YSLEER. The ends lost 0 bases at V and 3 bases at J; junction bases unmatched: 7. The CDR3 DNA follows: TGCGCCAGCAGCCAAGATGTGCCTAGCGGGCTCTACAATGAGCAGTTCTTC. The encoded protein is CASSQDVPSGLYNEQFF.

Concerning this clonotype itself: One end of the junction is discordant with germline, which a read error may explain. The gene calls are TRBV7-2 and TRBJ2-1; 7 bases line up with TRBD2. Germline V gene sequence: CDR1 SGHTA, CDR2 FQGNSA. This CDR3 has 17 amino acids. CDR3 residues: CASSVRVLLADYNERFF. The CDR3 DNA reads as TGTGCCAGCAGCGTAAGAGTTTTGCTAGCGGACTACAATGAGCGGTTCTTC.

This clonotype was counted between two and nine times. The chain couples TRBV7-2 to TRBJ2-3; 10 positions match TRBD2. V lost 6 bases and J lost 8; bases outside the gene matches: 5. CDR3 size: 13 residues. Germline lookup yields CDR1 SGHTA and CDR2 FQGNSA. CDR3 sequence (DNA): TGTGCCAGCAGGCTAGCGGGGGTTACTACGCAGTATTTT. It specifies CASRLAGVTTQYF. The whole variable domain, filled in from reference TRBV7-2 and TRBJ2-3, reads GAGVSQSPSNKVTEKGKDVELRCDPISGHTALYWYRQSLGQGLEFLIYFQGNSAPDKSGLPSDRFSAERTGGSVSTLTIQRTQQEDSAVYLCASRLAGVTTQYFGPGTRLTVL.

This clonotype occurred a few times. The chain has TRBV7-2 and TRBJ2-3; D is perhaps TRBD1 or TRBD2 (5 bases each). The V gene lost 5 bases and the J gene lost 4 bases, with 16 bases spanning the gap. Germline V gene sequence: CDR1 SGHTA, CDR2 FQGNSA. The CDR3 runs 15 residues. Here the CDR3 DNA reads TGTGCCAGCAGCCCGGGACGTACTGGGGCAGATACGCAGTATTTT. It specifies CASSPGRTGADTQYF.

The chain recombines TRBV5-1 with TRBJ2-1; D possibly matches TRBD1 or TRBD2 (5 bases each). Trimming shortened V by 3 bases and J by 8 bases, and 33 bases separated the two germline ends. The CDR3 is 20 amino acids. From germline, CDR1 is SGHRS and CDR2 YFSETQ. The CDR3 nucleotides are TGCGCCAGCAGCTGGCGGGTATCGCCAGGGATGGTTTCCAATCCTCATGAGCAGTTCTTC. Protein: CASSWRVSPGMVSNPHEQFF. Looking up the rest from reference TRBV5-1 and TRBJ2-1 gives the full variable domain: KAGVTQTPRYLIKTRGQQVTLSCSPISGHRSVSWYQQTPGQGLQFLFEYFSETQRNKGNFPGRFSGRQFSNSRSEMNVSTLELGDSALYLCASSWRVSPGMVSNPHEQFFGPGTRLTVL.

DNA of the CDR3: TGCGCCAGCAGCCAAGGTCTCACGCGGGGCAGCTACACCTTC. This gives the protein CASSQGLTRGSYTF. This chain connects TRBV4-3 to TRBJ1-2, with D possibly matching TRBD1 (5 bases). Trimming took off 1 base at V and 9 bases at J, with 15 bases between the two ends. This CDR3 is built from 14 residues. Germline lookup yields CDR1 LGHNA and CDR2 YSLEER.

This clonotype was observed a few times. The V gene is TRBV7-9, the J gene TRBJ2-6; TRBD1 might be the D (6 bases). CDR1 and CDR2 from the germline V gene are SEHNR and FQNEAQ (reference sequence). V was shortened by 5 bases and J by 0 bases, with 14 bases between the two germline ends. The CDR3 runs 17 residues. The CDR3 nucleotides read TGTGCCAGCAGCCGCCGGGACACCCGCTCTGGGGCCAACGTCCTGACTTTC. Translating gives CASSRRDTRSGANVLTF.

A remark on this clonotype: A read error may be the cause here, since a much bigger clone is one base away. This rearrangement joins TRBV29-1 to TRBJ2-1; D is uncertain. CDR1 and CDR2 from the germline V gene are SQVTM and ANQGSEA. There are 14 residues in the CDR3. This CDR3 reads CSVPSELTYNGQFF. The CDR3 DNA reads TGCAGCGTTCCGTCTGAACTGACGTACAATGGGCAGTTCTTC.

For this clonotype: One base away lies a much larger clone, so this may be a sequencing read error. V is TRBV5-6 and J is TRBJ2-5, with TRBD2 identical over 7 bases. The CDR3 length is 14 residues. The germline V gene has CDR1 SGHDT and CDR2 YYEEEE. DNA for the CDR3: TGTGCCAGCAGCTGGGACTACAGCAGCGGGACCCGGTACTTC. It translates to CASSWDYSSGTRYF.

This clonotype turned up a few times. The chain's CDR3 is CASSLAAGSSYEQYF. In DNA, the CDR3 is TGTGCCAGCAGCTTAGCGGCAGGGAGCTCCTACGAGCAGTACTTC. This chain links TRBV7-2 with TRBJ2-7; tentatively, D is TRBD1 or TRBD2 (5 bases each). The ends were cut back, 0 bases at V and 0 bases at J, with 9 bases in the middle. The CDR3 extends over 15 amino acids. Germline V lookup: CDR1 SGHTA, CDR2 FQGNSA.

The CDR3 here is CASSPDRVRGTDTQYF. In DNA form, the CDR3 reads TGTGCCAGCAGCCCGGACAGGGTACGTGGAACAGATACGCAGTATTTT. The chain recombines TRBV7-2 with TRBJ2-3, with 8 bases lining up with TRBD1. The CDR3 consists of 16 residues. V lost 5 bases to trimming and J lost 3 bases; unmatched junction nucleotides: 10. Germline CDR1 reads SGHTA; CDR2 reads FQGNSA. The full variable domain, rest sourced from reference TRBV7-2 and TRBJ2-3, is GAGVSQSPSNKVTEKGKDVELRCDPISGHTALYWYRQSLGQGLEFLIYFQGNSAPDKSGLPSDRFSAERTGGSVSTLTIQRTQQEDSAVYLCASSPDRVRGTDTQYFGPGTRLTVL.

This clonotype was seen a single time. The rearrangement links TRBV7-2 to TRBJ2-3; 12 bases are shared with TRBD2. V dropped 1 base and J dropped 5; count of bases not matched to a gene: 1. The CDR3 runs 15 residues. Looked up from germline, CDR1 is SGHTA and CDR2 is FQGNSA. The CDR3 DNA sequence: TGTGCCAGCAGCTTAGTGACTAGCGGGGGAGATACGCAGTATTTT. It codes for CASSLVTSGGDTQYF.

The genes are TRBV27 and TRBJ2-7, with TRBD2 as a possible D gene (5 bases). The J call may be in error: the DNA end matches TRBJ2-5 better. The CDR3 is 14 residues long. Germline lookup yields CDR1 MNHEY and CDR2 SMNVEV (reference sequence). This CDR3 reads CASSLRPGWGTQYF. In DNA, the CDR3 is TGTGCCAGCAGTCTTCGACCGGGATGGGGGACCCAGTACTTC.

The gene calls are TRBV12-3 or TRBV12-4 and TRBJ2-4; unclear D gene. The J call may be incorrect, as the DNA end agrees better with TRBJ2-7. The CDR3 is 12 amino acids. CDR3 amino acids: CASSFNQFEQYF. The CDR3 DNA follows: TGTGCCAGCAGTTTTAACCAATTCGAGCAGTACTTC.

This sequence joins TRBV20-1 and TRBJ2-1; the D gene is possibly TRBD2 (7 bases). The CDR3 spans 15 residues. CDR1 and CDR2 from the germline V gene are DFQATT and SNEGSKA (reference sequence). V was pared by 6 bases and J by 9 bases, with 24 bases between. CDR3 in amino acids: CSARIPMGGLGEQFF. In nucleotides, the CDR3 is TGCAGTGCAAGAATTCCGATGGGGGGGCTGGGTGAGCAGTTCTTC.

CDR3 in amino acids: CASDTQNRGAVDGYTF. In nucleotides, the CDR3 is TGTGCCAGCGACACCCAAAACAGGGGGGCGGTGGATGGCTACACCTTC. The chain recombines TRBV5-5 with TRBJ1-2; 8 nucleotides agree with TRBD1. Germline CDR1 and CDR2: SGHKS and YYEKEE (reference sequence). V trimming: 7 bases; J trimming: 6 bases; junction bases outside the gene matches: 17. The CDR3 runs 16 residues.

The rearrangement links TRBV3-1 to TRBJ2-5, with D perhaps TRBD1 (8 bases). Germline values: CDR1 LGHDT, CDR2 YNNKEL (reference sequence). The CDR3 spans 14 residues. Trimming cost V 3 bases and J 5 bases, with 13 bases left between them. This CDR3 reads CASSQKQGGETQYF. The CDR3 coding sequence is TGTGCCAGCAGCCAGAAACAGGGGGGGGAGACCCAGTACTTC.

There are a few counts of this clonotype. The V gene is TRBV20-1, the J gene TRBJ1-1, with D possibly being TRBD1 (6 bases). There are 15 residues in the CDR3. CDR1 is DFQATT, CDR2 SNEGSKA, per germline (reference sequence). The V and J ends lost 6 bases and 4 bases respectively, with 21 bases between them. CDR3 nucleotides: TGCAGTGCCCCTGGTAAGGGGGTTCTGAGCACTGAAGCTTTCTTT. Translated, it gives CSAPGKGVLSTEAFF.

Ten or more counts support this clonotype. The CDR3 DNA follows: TGTGCCACCAGTGACCCGACCAGGGTTAATGAGCAGTTCTTC. As protein: CATSDPTRVNEQFF. The V call is TRBV24-1, the J call TRBJ2-1; D is perhaps TRBD1 (5 bases). The germline V gene has CDR1 KGHDR and CDR2 SFDVKD. The CDR3 totals 14 residues. Trimming took off 4 bases at V and 7 bases at J, with 13 bases between the two ends.

V is TRBV20-1 and J is TRBJ2-1; 11 positions agree with TRBD2. Germline V lookup: CDR1 DFQATT, CDR2 SNEGSKA (reference sequence). The CDR3 covers 19 residues. The V segment lost 6 bases and the J segment 0 bases; nucleotides outside the gene matches: 16. CDR3 sequence reads: CSAHDAEGLADVSYNEQFF. CDR3 coding DNA: TGCAGTGCCCACGACGCCGAGGGACTAGCGGACGTCTCCTACAATGAGCAGTTCTTC.

V is TRBV5-1 and J is TRBJ2-7; possibly TRBD2 for D (5 bases). The end of the DNA is better explained by TRBJ2-5, so the J call may be wrong. CDR3 length: 14 amino acids. CDR1 SGHRS and CDR2 YFSETQ come from the germline V gene. The DNA for the CDR3 is TGCGCCAGCAGCTCCCCCTCCGCGGGAGAGACCCAGTACTTC. It specifies CASSSPSAGETQYF.

This clonotype came up a few times. The V gene is TRBV20-1, the J gene TRBJ2-7, with a possible D match to TRBD2 (5 bases). Per germline, CDR1 DFQATT and CDR2 SNEGSKA (reference sequence). The CDR3 has 13 residues. V shed 2 bases and J shed 2 bases, with 10 bases lying between them. CDR3 bases: TGCAGTGCTAGACGGGATTTCACCTACGAGCAGTACTTC. Translating gives CSARRDFTYEQYF.